This TCR beta chain comes out of a study of cytomegalovirus exposure and HLA in healthy donors. Study-wide findings and caveats: According to reports, the classifier identified cytomegalovirus status with high specificity and sensitivity. Overall, approximately 150 TCR beta chains were annotated as cytomegalovirus-associated. Most TCRs appeared rarely, but some public TCRs recurred in many donors.

About this clone itself: The target antigen is unknown.

Profiling relied on immunoSEQ multiplex PCR, and the TCRdb table lists in-frame clones only, not all of them. The profile covers roughly 250,000 clones, with 90% appearing a single time and roughly 0.4% taken by the ten largest. The donors formed part of the roughly 120-subject validation cohort, distinct from the approximately 630-subject first cohort. V shed 5 bases, J shed 5 bases, and the junction held 6 bases outside the gene matches. CDR3 length equals 15 residues. Per germline, CDR1 GTSNPN and CDR2 SVGIG (reference sequence). The gene calls are TRBV30 and TRBJ2-5, with TRBD2 matching 15 bases. Sequences were obtained from PBMCs. The TCR comes from a woman younger than 35 in good health and CMV-seronegative. The CDR3 region has the DNA TGTGCCTGGGGGACTAGCGGGGGGCCGTTGGAGACCCAGTACTTC. Its translation is CAWGTSGGPLETQYF.